The 24 T cell receptor beta chains below were found in one sample sequenced in a study of cytomegalovirus exposure and HLA in healthy donors. Primers for the PCR totalled 60 Vbeta and 13 Jbeta. Generated by immunoSEQ multiplex PCR, the TCRdb table keeps only in-frame clones and is missing some. This sample has about 120,000 clones, with roughly four fifths found just once. The sequenced sample consisted of PBMCs. The receptor set was obtained from a woman aged 25 to 39 in good health and CMV-seropositive.

Remarks on this clone: A read error may account for a junction end that differs from germline. V and J are TRBV7-9 and TRBJ2-7; 7 bases align to TRBD1. The CDR3 is 14 amino acids. Per the germline V gene, CDR1 is SEHNR and CDR2 is FQNEAQ (reference sequence). The CDR3 DNA is TGTTCCAGCAGCTTCCCGGGACAGAACTACGAGCAGTACTTC. As protein: CSSSFPGQNYEQYF.

The rearrangement links TRBV2 to TRBJ1-1, with D perhaps matching TRBD1 (6 bases). V was cut by 4 bases and J by 5 bases, with 11 bases left in between. CDR1 and CDR2 (germline): SNHLY, FYNNEI. This CDR3 region has 13 residues. CDR3 in amino acids: CASSGGQGTEAFF. The CDR3 nucleotides are TGTGCCAGCAGTGGAGGTCAGGGGACTGAAGCTTTCTTT.

About this clone: Other DNA sequences of this sample code for an identical CDR3. The V gene is TRBV4-2, the J gene TRBJ2-1, with TRBD2 matching 7 bases. Germline V lookup: CDR1 LGHNA, CDR2 YNFKEQ. V shed 1 base and J 0 bases; nucleotides not matched to a gene: 0. The CDR3 is 15 residues long. Here the CDR3 reads CASSQAGGSYNEQFF. The CDR3 DNA is TGTGCCAGCAGCCAAGCGGGGGGCTCCTACAATGAGCAGTTCTTC.

The rearrangement uses TRBV19 and TRBJ1-5, with 12 bases matching TRBD1. J gave up 2 bases and V 9 bases, and 11 bases lay outside the gene matches. The CDR3 totals 17 residues. The germline CDR1 and CDR2 sequences are LNHDA and SQIVND (reference sequence). The CDR3 DNA is TGTGCCAGCGCCCCCGCGGGACAGGGGGCCGGCAATCAGCCCCAGCATTTT. Residues: CASAPAGQGAGNQPQHF.

The V gene is TRBV30, the J gene TRBJ1-5, with a tentative D call TRBD1 (6 bases). CDR3 length: 13 amino acids. Trimming took 5 bases from V and 7 from J, leaving 15 bases between them. Germline CDR1 GTSNPN, CDR2 SVGIG (reference sequence). CDR3 sequence reads: CAWQGGVLQPQHF. Written as DNA, the CDR3 is TGTGCCTGGCAAGGGGGAGTACTACAGCCCCAGCATTTT.

This clone was seen a handful of times. J is TRBJ2-7 and V is TRBV28; 8 bases are a match to TRBD2. Trimming removed 7 bases from V and 2 bases from J; junction bases left unmatched: 7. The CDR3 consists of 14 residues. Germline V CDR1 and CDR2: MDHEN, SYDVKM. In nucleotides, the CDR3 is TGTGCCAGCATTGCTAGCGGGCCCGCCTACGAGCAGTACTTC. It yields the protein CASIASGPAYEQYF.

V and J are TRBV7-9 and TRBJ2-1; TRBD2 agrees at 9 bases. CDR3 length: 15 amino acids. The J segment lost 7 bases and the V segment lost 5 bases, leaving 9 bases of the junction unmatched. Germline V gene lookup returns CDR1 SEHNR and CDR2 FQNEAQ (reference sequence). CDR3 sequence: CASSPSSGKGNEQFF. The CDR3 coding sequence is TGTGCCAGCAGCCCGTCTAGCGGGAAGGGGAATGAGCAGTTCTTC.

This clone was seen a few times. The V and J genes are TRBV29-1 and TRBJ2-5; TRBD1 matches at 7 bases. Losses at the gene ends were 6 bases for V and 5 bases for J; bases not matched to a gene: 9. CDR3 length: 13 residues. Germline-derived CDR1 and CDR2 are SQVTM and ANQGSEA. This chain's CDR3 is CSVDTGARETQYF. The CDR3 bases are TGCAGCGTGGATACAGGGGCACGGGAGACCCAGTACTTC. Looking up the rest from reference TRBV29-1 and TRBJ2-5 gives the full variable domain: SAVISQKPSRDICQRGTSLTIQCQVDSQVTMMFWYRQQPGQSLTLIATANQGSEATYESGFVIDKFPISRPNLTFSTLTVSNMSPEDSSIYLCSVDTGARETQYFGPGTRLLVL.

The sample holds one count of this clone. The gene calls are TRBV5-4 and TRBJ1-6; D gene ambiguous. Looked up from germline, CDR1 is SGHNT and CDR2 is YYREEE (reference sequence). The CDR3 is made up of 14 amino acids. The V end lost 0 bases, the J end lost 9 bases, and 10 bases lay between the germline ends. The CDR3 protein is CASSLAGPGSPLHF. The CDR3 bases are TGTGCCAGCAGCTTGGCCGGTCCGGGTTCACCCCTCCACTTT.

This clone came up once. V gene TRBV28 combines with J gene TRBJ2-5, with TRBD1 as a possible D gene (5 bases). This CDR3 comprises 13 residues. The V end lost 6 bases, the J end lost 5 bases, and 13 bases lay between the germline ends. In germline, CDR1 is MDHEN, CDR2 SYDVKM. The CDR3 here is CASSRIPGETQYF. CDR3 in DNA: TGTGCCAGCAGCAGGATCCCAGGGGAGACCCAGTACTTC.

Remarks on this clone: In the same sample, other DNA sequences code for this CDR3. V gene TRBV27 combines with J gene TRBJ2-1, with TRBD2 identical over 11 bases. Trimming cost V 5 bases and J 4 bases; bases outside gene matches: 4. CDR3 length equals 15 residues. The V gene's germline CDR1 is MNHEY and CDR2 SMNVEV (reference sequence). For the CDR3, the DNA is TGTGCCAGCAGTCCCGGGACTAGCGGATACAATGAGCAGTTCTTC. Translation: CASSPGTSGYNEQFF.

This clone was counted between two and nine times. The chain has TRBV10-3 and TRBJ2-5; 8 bases match TRBD2. CDR3 size: 13 residues. Germline V lookup: CDR1 ENHRY, CDR2 SYGVKD. The V segment lost 6 bases and the J segment 6 bases; nucleotides outside the gene matches: 6. The chain's CDR3 is CAISPGGRKTQYF. CDR3 coding DNA: TGTGCCATCAGCCCGGGGGGGCGAAAGACCCAGTACTTC.

The chain has TRBV25-1 and TRBJ2-3; unclear D gene. The ends were cut back, 0 bases at V and 0 bases at J, with 10 bases in the middle. The CDR3 contains 16 residues. The germline V gene has CDR1 MGHDK and CDR2 SYGVNS. CDR3 nucleotide sequence: TGTGCCAGCAGTGAATACCCGTCTCCTAGCACAGATACGCAGTATTTT. It encodes CASSEYPSPSTDTQYF.

The V gene is TRBV6-1, the J gene TRBJ2-3; TRBD1 matches at 8 bases. V lost 5 bases, J lost 3 bases, and 4 bases stayed unmatched. The length of the CDR3 is 14 residues. CDR1 MNHNS and CDR2 SASEGT come from the germline V gene. CDR3 residues: CASSQGAKTDTQYF. The CDR3 nucleotides are TGTGCCAGCAGTCAGGGGGCGAAGACAGATACGCAGTATTTT.

The V and J genes are TRBV5-1 and TRBJ2-3; 12 bases fit TRBD2. Germline V gene data show CDR1 as SGHRS and CDR2 as YFSETQ. The CDR3 consists of 16 residues. V dropped 4 bases and J dropped 5; count of bases not matched to a gene: 8. The CDR3 DNA reads TGCGCCAGCAGCCCCCGGACTAGCGGGATCGGAGATACGCAGTATTTT. The encoded protein is CASSPRTSGIGDTQYF.

CDR3 sequence: CATSRDLTGELFF. In DNA form, the CDR3 reads TGTGCCACCAGCAGAGATCTCACCGGGGAGCTGTTTTTT. The chain uses TRBV15 and TRBJ2-2; no definite D call. The CDR3 sequence is 13 residues long. Germline CDR1 is LNHNV and CDR2 is YYDKDF (reference sequence). V shed 0 bases and J shed 4 bases, with 3 bases lying between them.

This rearrangement joins TRBV18 to TRBJ1-5, with 9 bases that match TRBD1. Germline V gene sequence: CDR1 KGHSH, CDR2 LQKENI. With 1 base clipped from V and 1 base from J, the junction kept 8 bases outside the gene matches. The CDR3 has 18 residues. The CDR3 nucleotides read TGTGCCAGCTCACCACTGGGGGTGGGACAGGGAAGCAATCAGCCCCAGCATTTT. Protein sequence: CASSPLGVGQGSNQPQHF.

In its sample, this clone was seen a few times. This chain joins TRBV5-6 and TRBJ1-5; unclear D gene. The germline V and J ends were trimmed by 2 bases and 7 bases, with 13 bases remaining between them. The V gene's germline CDR1 is SGHDT and CDR2 YYEEEE. The CDR3 is 14 residues long. The DNA for the CDR3 is TGTGCCAGCAGCTTACCGGGTATAGGACAGCCCCAGCATTTT. Protein product: CASSLPGIGQPQHF.

J is TRBJ2-3 and V is TRBV4-3; 8 nucleotides match TRBD2. The CDR3 is 16 residues long. V gave up 3 bases and J gave up 3 bases; unmatched junction bases: 8. Per germline, CDR1 LGHNA and CDR2 YSLEER. The CDR3 DNA reads as TGCGCCAGCAGCCAGGACAAACTAGCGGAAACAGATACGCAGTATTTT. It yields the protein CASSQDKLAETDTQYF.

The chain employs TRBV30 and TRBJ1-6; the D gene is possibly TRBD1 (5 bases). V gave up 6 bases and J gave up 8 bases, with 14 bases separating them. The CDR3 has 13 residues. Germline V gene data show CDR1 as GTSNPN and CDR2 as SVGIG (reference sequence). The CDR3 nucleotides are TGTGCCTGCGACAGAGGCCCCCATTCACCCCTCCACTTT. Its protein product is CACDRGPHSPLHF.

The rearrangement uses TRBV5-1 and TRBJ2-1, with D hard to call. Per the germline V gene, CDR1 is SGHRS and CDR2 is YFSETQ. The CDR3 length is 13 residues. With 0 bases removed from V and 6 bases from J, the gap between germline ends came to 7 bases. The DNA for the CDR3 is TGCGCCAGCAGCTTGGCCGCGGTCAATGAGCAGTTCTTC. Amino acid sequence: CASSLAAVNEQFF.

J is TRBJ2-7 and V is TRBV4-3; a possible D gene is TRBD1 (5 bases). The CDR3 runs 15 residues. V was shortened by 0 bases and J by 1 base, with 10 bases between the two germline ends. The germline gives CDR1 LGHNA, CDR2 YSLEER. CDR3 sequence: CASSQDPRQSYEQYF. Here the CDR3 DNA reads TGCGCCAGCAGCCAAGATCCCAGACAGTCCTACGAGCAGTACTTC.

The chain's CDR3 is CASSSIGPDNEQFF. CDR3 DNA: TGCGCCAGCAGCTCTATTGGGCCGGACAATGAGCAGTTCTTC. The chain carries TRBV4-3 and TRBJ2-1; unclear D gene. V was cut by 5 bases and J by 5 bases, with 13 bases left in between. CDR1 and CDR2 (germline): LGHNA, YSLEER. This CDR3 is 14 amino acids long.

This CDR3 reads CASSDYRYEQYF. The DNA of the CDR3 is TGTGCCAGCAGTGATTATCGGTACGAGCAGTACTTC. The chain has TRBV6-1 and TRBJ2-7; D is uncertain. The CDR3 runs to 12 residues. The V end lost 3 bases, the J end lost 4 bases, and 7 bases lay between the germline ends. Germline V lookup: CDR1 MNHNS, CDR2 SASEGT.